This TCR beta chain was captured by sequencing in a study of vaccination and CD4 T cells after COVID-19. About the research overall: In the control cultures, a CEFX pool, an HIV-1 Nef pool, or no peptide was supplied.

This sample's treatment: approximately nine-day PBMC culture with coronavirus spike peptide pools or control peptides (ViraFEST assay). This clonotype has more than one count but fewer than ten. Its antigen remains unidentified. Sequence data for DNA of cultured CD4+ T cells were generated by the Oncomine TCR Beta short-read assay. TCRdb fed the PCR reads into MiXCR, producing one record per CDR3 protein. The profile shows 9,000 to 15,000 distinct CDR3 sequences, roughly a third of them singletons. Germline CDR1 is MDHEN and CDR2 is SYDVKM. V dropped 2 bases and J dropped 3; count of bases not matched to a gene: 9. The CDR3 is 17 residues long.

This sequence joins TRBV28 and TRBJ1-5, with TRBD1 matching over 8 bases. Sequencing used CD4+ T cells from blood, cultured in vitro, obtained before SARS-CoV-2 vaccination. This clonotype originated in a human donor who received a COVID-19 vaccine. The CDR3 sequence is CASSLPQGAGYNQPQHF. Written as DNA, the CDR3 is TGTGCCAGCAGTTTACCGCAGGGGGCGGGTTACAATCAGCCCCAGCATTTT.